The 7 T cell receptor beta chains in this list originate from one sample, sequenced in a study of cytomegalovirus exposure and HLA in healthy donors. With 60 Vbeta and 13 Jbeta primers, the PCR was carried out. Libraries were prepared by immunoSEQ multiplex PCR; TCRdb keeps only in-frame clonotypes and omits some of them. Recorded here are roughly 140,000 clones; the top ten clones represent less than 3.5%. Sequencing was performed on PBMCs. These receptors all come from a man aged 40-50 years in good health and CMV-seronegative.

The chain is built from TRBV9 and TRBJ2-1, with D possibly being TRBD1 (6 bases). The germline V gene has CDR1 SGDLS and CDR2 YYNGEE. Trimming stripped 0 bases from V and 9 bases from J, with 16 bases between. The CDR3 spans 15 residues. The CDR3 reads CASSVDRVGASEQFF. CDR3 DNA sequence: TGTGCCAGCAGCGTAGACAGGGTAGGAGCGAGTGAGCAGTTCTTC. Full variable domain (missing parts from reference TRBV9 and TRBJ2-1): DSGVTQTPKHLITATGQRVTLRCSPRSGDLSVYWYQQSLDQGLQFLIQYYNGEERAKGNILERFSAQQFPDLHSELNLSSLELGDSALYFCASSVDRVGASEQFFGPGTRLTVL.

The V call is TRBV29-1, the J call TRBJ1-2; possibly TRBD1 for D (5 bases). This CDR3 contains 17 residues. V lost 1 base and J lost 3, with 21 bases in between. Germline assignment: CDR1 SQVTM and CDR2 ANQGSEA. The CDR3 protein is CSVEGLSQGVYDYGYTF. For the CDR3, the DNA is TGCAGCGTTGAAGGCCTTTCCCAGGGTGTTTATGACTATGGCTACACCTTC.

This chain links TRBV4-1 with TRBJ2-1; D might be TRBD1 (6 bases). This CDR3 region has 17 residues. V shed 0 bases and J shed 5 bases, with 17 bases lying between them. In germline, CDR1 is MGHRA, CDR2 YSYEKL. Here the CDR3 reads CASSQEGLARGNNEQFF. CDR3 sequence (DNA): TGCGCCAGCAGCCAAGAGGGGTTGGCCAGGGGCAACAATGAGCAGTTCTTC.

The CDR3 DNA reads TGTGCCACCAGCACTTCTCTTGGAGAGGCTTTCTTT. Encoded protein: CATSTSLGEAFF. The gene calls are TRBV15 and TRBJ1-1; D unclear. CDR3 length: 12 residues. Germline-derived CDR1 and CDR2 are LNHNV and YYDKDF (reference sequence). The V and J ends lost 4 bases and 11 bases respectively, with 14 bases between them.

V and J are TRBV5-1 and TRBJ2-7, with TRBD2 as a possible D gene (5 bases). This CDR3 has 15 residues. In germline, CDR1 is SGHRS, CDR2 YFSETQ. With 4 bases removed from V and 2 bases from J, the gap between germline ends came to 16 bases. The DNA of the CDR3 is TGCGCCAGCAGCGTTACGACGGGAATTCCCTACGAGCAGTACTTC. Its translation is CASSVTTGIPYEQYF.

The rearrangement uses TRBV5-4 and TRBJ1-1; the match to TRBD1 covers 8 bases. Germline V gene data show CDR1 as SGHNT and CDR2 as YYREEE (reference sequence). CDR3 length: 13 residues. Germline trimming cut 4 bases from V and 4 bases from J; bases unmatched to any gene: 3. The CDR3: CASSGQGGTEAFF. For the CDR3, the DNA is TGTGCCAGCAGCGGACAGGGTGGCACTGAAGCTTTCTTT.

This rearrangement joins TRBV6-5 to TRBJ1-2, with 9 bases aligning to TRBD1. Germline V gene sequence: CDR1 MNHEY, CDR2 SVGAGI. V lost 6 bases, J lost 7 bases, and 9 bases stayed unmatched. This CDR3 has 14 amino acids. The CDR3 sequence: CASRKTGTGSGYTF. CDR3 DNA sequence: TGTGCCAGCAGGAAGACCGGGACAGGGAGTGGCTACACCTTC.